Listed below are T cell receptor beta chains from one sample, sequenced in a study of blood T cell repertoires in COVID-19. Produced via immunoSEQ multiplex PCR; TCRdb's table is partial and in-frame only. The repertoire holds over 250,000 clones, with around nine tenths as singletons. The source material was peripheral blood. These receptors were taken from a man aged 35-49 years who had recovered from COVID-19. Both conserved end residues are part of each CDR3. Each record gives: V gene, J gene, clone size, D gene, CDR3 DNA, CDR3 protein. A D gene is named only where the DNA matches it firmly. For some rows the clone size is stated as once, few or many, or as a class when expanded; others skip it.

TRBV5-1	TRBJ1-3	-	-	TGCGCCAGCAGCTTGGCCCGAGGCCTCTCTGGAAACACCATATATTTT	CASSLARGLSGNTIYF
TRBV19	TRBJ2-1	once	-	TGTGCCAGTAGTATACAGGGGGGATCCTACAATGAGCAGTTCTTC	CASSIQGGSYNEQFF
TRBV6-2/TRBV6-3	TRBJ1-3	once	TRBD1	TGTGCCAGCAGTTACACTCCGGACAGGGGCGGTGGAAACACCATATATTTT	CASSYTPDRGGGNTIYF
TRBV7-9	TRBJ2-2	-	-	TGTGCCAGCAGCACCGGTCAAGCTCAGGGCACCGGGGAGCTGTTTTTT	CASSTGQAQGTGELFF
TRBV3-1/TRBV3-2	TRBJ2-5	-	-	TGTGCCAGCAGCTTACGTGCGGGGACAGAGACCCAGTACTTC	CASSLRAGTETQYF
TRBV20-1	TRBJ1-2	-	TRBD1	TGCAGTGCTAGTGACAGGGTGGGCTATGGCTACACCTTC	CSASDRVGYGYTF
TRBV12-3/TRBV12-4	TRBJ1-5	-	TRBD1	TGTGCCAGCAGAGTGACAGGGACTCAGCCCCAGCATTTT	CASRVTGTQPQHF
TRBV5-1	TRBJ2-1	-	-	TGCGCCAGCAGCCGACTCTACAGGGACGGAAATGAGCAGTTCTTC	CASSRLYRDGNEQFF
TRBV9	TRBJ1-3	-	-	TGTGCCAGCAACCAACGCGGCTCTGGAAACACCATATATTTT	CASNQRGSGNTIYF
TRBV6-5	TRBJ1-1	-	-	TGTGCCAGCAGGGTTGGACAACGGGCTTTCTTT	CASRVGQRAFF
TRBV15	TRBJ2-5	few	-	TGTGCCACCAGCAGAGTGAGCCACCAAGAGACCCAGTACTTC	CATSRVSHQETQYF
TRBV19	TRBJ2-1	-	-	TGTGCCAGTAGTCGACTAGTCTACAATGAGCAGTTCTTC	CASSRLVYNEQFF
TRBV19	TRBJ1-1	-	TRBD1	TGTGCCACTTCACTCCAAGGGGGCTTCAACACTGAAGCTTTCTTT	CATSLQGGFNTEAFF
TRBV4-3	TRBJ2-1	once	TRBD2	TGCGCCAGCAGCCAAGGCCCATTTCAGACGGGAGGGCATAATGAGCAGTTCTTC	CASSQGPFQTGGHNEQFF
TRBV30	TRBJ1-2	-	TRBD1	TGTGCTTCTAACCAGGGGGCGGACTATGGCTACACCTTC	CASNQGADYGYTF
TRBV6-5	TRBJ2-7	-	TRBD2	TGTGCCAGCAGCCGGACTAGCGGGGGGTTGTACGAGCAGTACTTC	CASSRTSGGLYEQYF
TRBV2	TRBJ1-4	-	-	TGTGCCAGCAGTTCCGGGGGGTTTAGGGAAAAACTGTTTTTT	CASSSGGFREKLFF
TRBV29-1	TRBJ2-1	-	-	TGCAGCGTTGACGGAAGCGCAACCCTATCCTACAATGAGCAGTTCTTC	CSVDGSATLSYNEQFF
TRBV14	TRBJ2-7	-	TRBD1	TGTGCCAGCAGCCAAACGACAGGGTTCTACGAGCAGTACTTC	CASSQTTGFYEQYF
TRBV7-2	TRBJ2-7	-	TRBD2	TGTGCCAGCAGCTTTGGACTAGCGGGAGGGGCCTACGAGCAGTACTTC	CASSFGLAGGAYEQYF
TRBV5-1	TRBJ1-4	once	TRBD1	TGCGCCAGCAGCTTGTGGGCCCGACAGGGGGGAGGAGAAAAACTGTTTTTT	CASSLWARQGGGEKLFF
TRBV29-1	TRBJ2-7	-	TRBD1	TGCAGCGTCCGACAGGGTAGCTACGAGCAGTACTTC	CSVRQGSYEQYF
TRBV6-4	TRBJ2-3	-	TRBD2	TGTGCCAGCAGTGACTCCCCAGCGGGGAGGGATACGCAGTATTTT	CASSDSPAGRDTQYF
TRBV10-1	TRBJ1-2	-	TRBD1	TGCGCCAGCAGGCCACAGGGGCGACCCCTAAACTATGGCTACACCTTC	CASRPQGRPLNYGYTF
TRBV18	TRBJ2-2	-	TRBD1	TGTGCCAGCTCACCCGGACAGGGGGCGCACACCGGGGAGCTGTTTTTT	CASSPGQGAHTGELFF
TRBV4-1	TRBJ1-4	-	TRBD1	TGCGCCAGCAGGGGGGACAGGGGAGGGGTAACTAATGAAAAACTGTTTTTT	CASRGDRGGVTNEKLFF
TRBV25-1	TRBJ1-1	many	-	TGTGCCAGCAGGTCCGAGGTAAACACTGAAGCTTTCTTT	CASRSEVNTEAFF
TRBV3-1/TRBV3-2	TRBJ1-1	-	-	TGTGCCAGCAGCCAAGTTCCGTCGGGGAGTACTGAAGCTTTCTTT	CASSQVPSGSTEAFF
TRBV19	TRBJ1-1	-	TRBD1	TGTGCCAGTAGTACCCGGACAGGGATTAACACTGAAGCTTTCTTT	CASSTRTGINTEAFF
TRBV18	TRBJ2-5	many	TRBD2	TGTGCCAGCTCACCATCTTCCGGGGGGGCAGTTGGAGAGACCCAGTACTTC	CASSPSSGGAVGETQYF
TRBV2	TRBJ1-1	-	TRBD1	TGTGCCAGCAGTGAATCAAACTACAGGGGCACTGAAGCTTTCTTT	CASSESNYRGTEAFF
TRBV19	TRBJ2-1	-	-	TGTGCCAGTAGTAACCGGGACTTGGCGAACAATGAGCAGTTCTTC	CASSNRDLANNEQFF
TRBV29-1	TRBJ1-4	-	-	TGCAGCGTTCAGGGGTCGGGAACTAATGAAAAACTGTTTTTT	CSVQGSGTNEKLFF
TRBV18	TRBJ1-1	-	TRBD1	TGTGCCAGCTCACTCCGGACAGGAGGAAACACTGAAGCTTTCTTT	CASSLRTGGNTEAFF
TRBV7-9	TRBJ1-5	-	-	TGTGCCAGCAGCATGTACAATCAGCCCCAGCATTTT	CASSMYNQPQHF
TRBV4-1	TRBJ2-2	-	TRBD1	TGCGCCAGCAGCCTTACCCCGGGACAGGGGGGCGGGGAGCTGTTTTTT	CASSLTPGQGGGELFF
TRBV6-5	TRBJ1-2	-	TRBD1	TGTGCCAGCAGCCAAGGACAGGTCTATGGCTACACCTTC	CASSQGQVYGYTF
TRBV5-4	TRBJ2-2	-	TRBD2	TGTGCCAGCAGTAGTTTAGCGGGGACCGGGGAGCTGTTTTTT	CASSSLAGTGELFF
TRBV9	TRBJ2-3	-	TRBD2	TGTGCCAGCAGCGTAGGGATCGGACTAGCGGGAGTCAACACAGATACGCAGTATTTT	CASSVGIGLAGVNTDTQYF
TRBV10-3	TRBJ2-1	-	-	TGTGCCATCAGAGGGGGGGGTGAGCAGTTCTTC	CAIRGGGEQFF